Each of the 29 T cell receptor beta chains below was sequenced from the same sample in a study of T cells in Graves' hyperthyroidism and ophthalmopathy (dated by TCRdb to about 2019). The library came from multiplex PCR. TCRdb lists the instrument as Illumina HiSeq 2000. The TCR beta CDR3 regions were amplified from RNA transcripts. The first round of RT-PCR for the TCR CDR3 was performed with the HTBI primer set and the Qiagen OneStep RT-PCR kit. TCRdb reran the public reads through fastp at Q25 and MiXCR, keeping productive beta chains. CDR3 protein duplicates are merged, each entry listing the most common genes and DNA. In all, the sample holds 300,000 or so distinct CDR3 sequences, and roughly 18% of those were seen once. Jointly, the top ten make up 49% of the sample. Sequenced material: blood. Receptor source: a woman between 50 and 59 years old with Graves' hyperthyroidism.

The rearrangement uses TRBV7-9 and TRBJ1-1; D gene unclear. Trimming removed 1 base at V and 6 bases at J, with 6 bases between. From germline, CDR1 is SEHNR and CDR2 FQNEAQ (reference sequence). The CDR3 is 12 amino acids. DNA for the CDR3: TGTGCCAGCAGCTTAGTATTATCTGAAGCTTTCTTT. Translated: CASSLVLSEAFF.

This clonotype was observed a handful of times. The chain uses TRBV20-1 and TRBJ2-1; D uncertain. Trimming took off 7 bases at V and 0 bases at J, with 13 bases between the two ends. CDR1 DFQATT and CDR2 SNEGSKA come from the germline V gene (reference sequence). The CDR3 is 14 amino acids. CDR3 in DNA: TGCAGTGTCGTCCCGTCCAGCTCCTACAATGAGCAGTTCTTC. Protein: CSVVPSSSYNEQFF.

This clonotype was observed many times. This chain links TRBV28 with TRBJ2-1, with D perhaps TRBD1 (6 bases). Trimming cost V 6 bases and J 10 bases, with 19 bases left between them. The CDR3 contains 14 residues. The germline V gene encodes CDR1 MDHEN and CDR2 SYDVKM. The CDR3 bases are TGTGCCAGCAGCGGACCCAGGGGCTCGGGGGAGCAGTTCTTC. Encoded protein: CASSGPRGSGEQFF.

This clonotype was counted at least ten times. The chain carries TRBV2 and TRBJ1-1; D remains ambiguous. This CDR3 is 13 amino acids long. CDR1 SNHLY and CDR2 FYNNEI come from the germline V gene. V was trimmed by 6 bases and J by 0 bases, leaving 8 bases between them. The CDR3 region has the DNA TGTGCCAGCAGCAACACAGTGAACACTGAAGCTTTCTTT. Its translation: CASSNTVNTEAFF. The variable domain in full, with the rest retrieved from reference TRBV2 and TRBJ1-1, is EPEVTQTPSHQVTQMGQEVILRCVPISNHLYFYWYRQILGQKVEFLVSFYNNEISEKSEIFDDQFSVERPDGSNFTLKIRSTKLEDSAMYFCASSNTVNTEAFFGQGTRLTVV.

V and J are TRBV6-1 and TRBJ2-3; 9 bases map to TRBD2. The germline gives CDR1 MNHNS, CDR2 SASEGT. CDR3 length: 14 residues. Losses at the gene ends were 3 bases for V and 4 bases for J; bases not matched to a gene: 2. CDR3: CASSDAGGPDTQYF. The CDR3 DNA is TGTGCCAGCAGTGACGCGGGAGGGCCAGATACGCAGTATTTT.

This clonotype showed up just a few times. One junction end disagrees with the germline gene, perhaps due to a read error. The chain couples TRBV7-7 to TRBJ2-1, with D hard to call. CDR3 length: 13 residues. Per germline, CDR1 SSHAT and CDR2 FNYEAQ (reference sequence). The DNA of the CDR3 is TGTGCTAGCAGCTTAGCACAGTACAATGAGCAGTTCTTC. It encodes CASSLAQYNEQFF.

V is TRBV7-9 and J is TRBJ2-1; D is undetermined. The V gene lost 1 base and the J gene lost 10 bases, with 8 bases spanning the gap. CDR1 is SEHNR and CDR2 is FQNEAQ in the germline V gene (reference sequence). The CDR3 contains 12 residues. The CDR3 DNA reads TGTGCCAGCAGCTTAGAGGAGATAGAGCAGTTCTTC. It is translated as CASSLEEIEQFF.

The rearrangement uses TRBV12-3 or TRBV12-4 and TRBJ2-2, with a possible D match to TRBD2 (7 bases). V was pared by 7 bases and J by 7 bases, with 16 bases between. The CDR3 has 14 residues. DNA of the CDR3: TGTGCCAGCAACCCACGGGGGGCGGACGGGGAGCTGTTTTTT. Translated: CASNPRGADGELFF.

The table lists this clonotype with many counts. The chain joins TRBV6-1 to TRBJ1-1; D remains unclear. The CDR3 has 14 amino acids. The germline gives CDR1 MNHNS, CDR2 SASEGT. Trimming pared 4 bases from V and 0 bases from J, leaving 9 bases between. This chain's CDR3 is CASSGRILNTEAFF. In DNA, the CDR3 is TGTGCCAGCAGTGGGCGTATACTGAACACTGAAGCTTTCTTT.

A few counts support this clonotype. The J gene is TRBJ2-2, the V gene TRBV6-1; the match to TRBD1 covers 7 bases. This CDR3 has 14 residues. CDR1 and CDR2 from the germline V gene are MNHNS and SASEGT. The V gene end was trimmed by 7 bases and the J gene end by 6 bases; junction bases not matched to a gene: 8. CDR3 sequence: CASKGDRDAGELFF. The CDR3 bases are TGTGCCAGCAAGGGAGACAGGGATGCCGGGGAGCTGTTTTTT.

As regards this clonotype: The CDR3 does not end in the conserved phenylalanine or tryptophan, so this is likely a read error. The rearrangement uses TRBV5-1 and TRBJ2-3, with D perhaps matching TRBD2 (6 bases). Germline lookup yields CDR1 SGHRS and CDR2 YFSETQ. The CDR3 covers 11 residues. In DNA form, the CDR3 reads TGTGCCTGGAGAGCGGGAGATACGCAGTATCTT. It codes for CAWRAGDTQYL.

This clonotype has a handful of counts. The genes are TRBV20-1 and TRBJ2-1, with D possibly TRBD2 on 6 matching bases. Germline V gene data show CDR1 as DFQATT and CDR2 as SNEGSKA (reference sequence). The CDR3 contains 13 residues. Trimming left V 4 bases short and J 0 bases short, with 7 bases between. CDR3 DNA sequence: TGCAGTGCTACGGGAGACTCCTACAATGAGCAGTTCTTC. It is translated as CSATGDSYNEQFF.

This chain's CDR3 is CASSLRVGVNEQFF. In DNA, the CDR3 is TGCGCCAGCAGCTTGCGGGTAGGGGTCAATGAGCAGTTCTTC. This sequence joins TRBV5-1 and TRBJ2-1, with D maybe TRBD1 (5 bases). Trimming removed 1 base at V and 6 bases at J, with 11 bases between. The CDR3 is 14 residues long. Germline V gene data show CDR1 as SGHRS and CDR2 as YFSETQ.

Only a few counts were recorded for this clonotype. Compared with germline, one end of the junction differs, possibly owing to a read error. This chain uses TRBV30 with TRBJ1-2; D uncertain. The V gene's germline CDR1 is GTSNPN and CDR2 SVGIG (reference sequence). There are 12 residues in the CDR3. The CDR3 DNA reads TGTGCCCGGAGTGTTACACAGTATGGCTACACCTTC. Translating it yields CARSVTQYGYTF.

Ten or more counts support this clonotype. V usage is TRBV6-1 and J usage is TRBJ2-7, with D perhaps TRBD2 (6 bases). Trimming took 2 bases from V and 3 from J, leaving 14 bases between them. This CDR3 has 15 amino acids. Germline V gene sequence: CDR1 MNHNS, CDR2 SASEGT. Written as DNA, the CDR3 is TGTGCCAGCAGTGAACAACTCCACGGGAGCTACGAGCAGTACGTC. It encodes CASSEQLHGSYEQYV.

This clonotype was counted a few times. The CDR3 sequence is CSARDQGQGNSPLHF. DNA for the CDR3: TGCAGTGCTAGAGATCAAGGACAGGGGAATTCACCCCTCCACTTT. This sequence joins TRBV20-1 and TRBJ1-6; TRBD1 aligns across 9 bases. This CDR3 contains 15 residues. Losses at the gene ends were 0 bases for V and 7 bases for J; bases not matched to a gene: 4. Germline V gives CDR1 DFQATT, CDR2 SNEGSKA (reference sequence).

This clonotype occurred many times. The rearrangement links TRBV20-1 to TRBJ2-2; a possible D gene is TRBD2 (6 bases). Per germline, CDR1 DFQATT and CDR2 SNEGSKA (reference sequence). Trimming shortened V by 0 bases and J by 0 bases, and 8 bases separated the two germline ends. This CDR3 region has 15 residues. The CDR3 is CSARDWGANTGELFF. CDR3 sequence (DNA): TGCAGTGCTAGAGATTGGGGGGCGAACACCGGGGAGCTGTTTTTT.

Ten or more counts support this clonotype. V and J are TRBV20-1 and TRBJ2-5, with D unresolved. The length of the CDR3 is 13 residues. Germline V lookup: CDR1 DFQATT, CDR2 SNEGSKA (reference sequence). The ends were cut back, 0 bases at V and 5 bases at J, with 10 bases in the middle. CDR3 residues: CSARDPVGETQYF. The DNA for the CDR3 is TGCAGTGCTAGAGATCCGGTTGGGGAGACCCAGTACTTC.

In this sample, this clonotype turned up a few times. V and J are TRBV9 and TRBJ1-2; TRBD1 is a possible D gene (5 bases). V dropped 3 bases and J dropped 6 bases, with 15 bases sitting between them. Germline CDR1 reads SGDLS; CDR2 reads YYNGEE. The CDR3 loop spans 14 amino acids. CDR3 sequence: CASSARAYLDGYTF. CDR3 nucleotides: TGTGCCAGCAGCGCCAGGGCCTACTTAGATGGCTACACCTTC.

Concerning this clonotype itself: A read error may be the cause here, since a much bigger clone is one base away. The chain links TRBV7-2 to TRBJ2-1, with D possibly being TRBD2 (5 bases). This CDR3 is built from 12 residues. Germline-derived CDR1 and CDR2 are SGHTA and FQGNSA. The CDR3 loop is CASSFEGVERFF. The CDR3, as DNA: TGTGCCAGCAGCTTCGAGGGTGTTGAGCGGTTCTTC.

This clonotype was seen a few times. The J gene is TRBJ2-5, the V gene TRBV20-1, with 9 nucleotides matching TRBD1. Germline V CDR1 and CDR2: DFQATT, SNEGSKA (reference sequence). The junction had 4 bases not matched to a gene; V was cut back by 3 bases and J by 2 bases. The CDR3 covers 14 residues. CDR3 bases: TGCAGTGCTAGGGACGGGACAGGGCAAGAGACCCAGTACTTC. It translates to CSARDGTGQETQYF.

This clonotype was seen only a few times. CDR3 in DNA: TGTGCCAGCAGCTTAGAGAGTCAGCCCCAGCATTTT. This codes for CASSLESQPQHF. The chain recombines TRBV7-9 with TRBJ1-5; no clear D gene. This CDR3 spans 12 amino acids. Germline-derived CDR1 and CDR2 are SEHNR and FQNEAQ (reference sequence). V was pared by 1 base and J by 6 bases, with 4 bases between.

In its sample, this clonotype was seen a few times. This sequence joins TRBV5-1 and TRBJ2-2; 9 bases fit TRBD2. This CDR3 has 16 amino acids. V trimming: 4 bases; J trimming: 2 bases; junction bases outside the gene matches: 6. Germline loops: CDR1 SGHRS, CDR2 YFSETQ. CDR3 protein: CASSRSSGVNTGELFF. The CDR3 nucleotides are TGCGCCAGCAGCCGTTCTAGCGGGGTTAACACCGGGGAGCTGTTTTTT. Variable domain in full (rest from reference TRBV5-1 and TRBJ2-2): KAGVTQTPRYLIKTRGQQVTLSCSPISGHRSVSWYQQTPGQGLQFLFEYFSETQRNKGNFPGRFSGRQFSNSRSEMNVSTLELGDSALYLCASSRSSGVNTGELFFGEGSRLTVL.

Many counts were recorded for this clonotype. The chain recombines TRBV5-1 with TRBJ1-5; no clear D. This CDR3 has 15 residues. V was cut by 0 bases and J by 1 base, with 8 bases left in between. Germline CDR1 and CDR2: SGHRS and YFSETQ. DNA for the CDR3: TGCGCCAGCAGCTTGGCCGGCGACAGCAATCAGCCCCAGCATTTT. It specifies CASSLAGDSNQPQHF. Using reference TRBV5-1 and TRBJ1-5 for the parts outside the CDR3, the full variable domain is KAGVTQTPRYLIKTRGQQVTLSCSPISGHRSVSWYQQTPGQGLQFLFEYFSETQRNKGNFPGRFSGRQFSNSRSEMNVSTLELGDSALYLCASSLAGDSNQPQHFGDGTRLSIL.

This clonotype has more than one count but fewer than ten. The chain links TRBV12-3 or TRBV12-4 to TRBJ2-1, with TRBD2 matching over 7 bases. V lost 1 base to trimming and J lost 4 bases; unmatched junction nucleotides: 10. The CDR3 has 17 residues. The CDR3 coding sequence is TGTGCCAGCAGTTTAGTCCCGACGGGAGGCCCGTACAATGAGCAGTTCTTC. Protein sequence: CASSLVPTGGPYNEQFF.

The V gene is TRBV12-3 or TRBV12-4, the J gene TRBJ1-4, with no clear D. The CDR3 extends over 13 amino acids. V was pared by 8 bases and J by 6 bases, with 13 bases between. The CDR3 DNA reads as TGTGCCAGCCGAATGGCGGATGATGAAAAACTGTTTTTT. Translated: CASRMADDEKLFF.

There are many counts of this clonotype. The chain carries TRBV30 and TRBJ2-5; weak D call: TRBD2 (5 bases). From germline, CDR1 is GTSNPN and CDR2 SVGIG (reference sequence). V lost 1 base, J lost 5 bases, and 11 bases lay in between. The CDR3 runs 13 residues. The CDR3 DNA is TGTGCCTGGAGTGGTCTAGCATTGGAGACCCAGTACTTC. It is translated as CAWSGLALETQYF.

This clonotype was recorded a few times. V is TRBV12-3 or TRBV12-4 and J is TRBJ1-5, with 7 bases fitting TRBD1. With 6 bases clipped from V and 5 bases from J, the junction kept 4 bases outside the gene matches. This CDR3 comprises 13 residues. This chain's CDR3 is CASRRGLDQPQHF. DNA for the CDR3: TGTGCCAGCAGGAGGGGGCTCGATCAGCCCCAGCATTTT.

This clonotype was observed a few times. The chain recombines TRBV20-1 with TRBJ1-6; TRBD1 matches at 9 bases. V lost 6 bases and J lost 9; bases outside the gene matches: 9. Germline values: CDR1 DFQATT, CDR2 SNEGSKA (reference sequence). The CDR3 is 14 amino acids. The DNA for the CDR3 is TGCAGTGCGCCGGGACAGGGCTCGTTTTCACCCCTCCACTTT. Translating it yields CSAPGQGSFSPLHF.